This T cell receptor beta chain was profiled in a study of graft-versus-host responses after intestinal transplantation (dated by TCRdb to the early 2020s). A note on the overall study: Multivisceral, liver-intestinal, or isolated intestinal transplants were received by the recipients. Anti-thymocyte globulin induction was given to all recipients, followed by maintenance tacrolimus and steroids for approximately 3 years. Graft-versus-host and host-versus-graft alloreactive T cell clones were tracked in the graft, circulation and bone marrow after intestinal transplantation using bulk TCR-beta CDR3 sequencing. To identify alloreactive clones, pre-transplant mixed lymphocyte reaction products were sequenced and compared with unstimulated pre-transplant donor and recipient T cells. A cohort of 24 intestinal transplant recipients, including one retransplant, was enrolled, and a few patients lacking pretransplant specimens were excluded. Donor T cell macrochimerism was defined as a peak of at least 4% donor T cells among recipient peripheral blood mononuclear cells. Samples from a few later patients were sequenced in-house on an Illumina MiSeq with MiXCR processing rather than by the commercial service.

The time point label on this specimen signifies: cells obtained before transplantation from donor or recipient. CD3+CD4+ and CD3+CD8+ populations were FACS-sorted from unstimulated pre-transplant donor and recipient cells taken from spleen or lymph nodes. Preparation of the library involved the immunoSEQ multiplex PCR assay. For most patients, genomic DNA was isolated with the Qiagen DNeasy Blood and Tissue Kit and shipped frozen to Adaptive Biotechnologies for TCR sequencing. For most patients, high-throughput TCR-beta CDR3 sequencing of genomic DNA was performed by Adaptive Biotechnologies. The study's processing was this. TCR sequencing data for some 19 patients were retrieved from Adaptive's ImmunoSEQ software; three other patients were processed with MiXCR and VDJtools. CD4 versus CD8 sorting errors were corrected by removing sequences found in both subsets at a frequency ratio below 5:1. CDR3 nucleotide sequences shared by donor and recipient were removed because the origin of these sequences could not be assigned. At least 2-fold expansion over unstimulated cells and a minimum CFSE-low frequency of 0.002% (template counts) or 0.001% (read counts) were required for clones to be classified as alloreactive. Clones were considered mappable if detected in sequenced pre-transplant spleen, lymph node, or MLR CFSE-low populations of the donor or recipient. The cumulative frequency of alloreactive clones was calculated as a percentage of all sequences, weighted by copy number. Sourced from immuneACCESS, this table was stored by TCRdb with only in-frame sequences that have V and J called. A share of the clones is absent; for the studies checked, an unresolved V gene accounts for under half, and the remainder has no known explanation. V, J and clone size derive from that table, while D and trimming were established from the DNA sequence. Present in this sample are 95,000 to 150,000 clones, 95% of which were seen just once. The ten largest account for 3% to 3.5% of the sample.

The research as a whole found: GvH clones were detected in recipient bone marrow, and some of these GvH clones were observed earlier in ileal mucosa or blood, consistent with an intestinal mucosal origin. In the allografts of patients with donor T cell macrochimerism, GvH to HvG T cell clonal ratios were high. Early after transplant, declines in HvG clones were associated with peak levels of circulating GvH clones. The conclusions were limited by the relatively low number and heterogeneity of the intestinal transplant patients.

A remark on this clone: Which antigen it targets is not known. Base qualities are not recorded, but no much larger clone differs from it by a single base.

The specimen was unstimulated CD8+ T cells sorted from spleen or lymph node cells, collected before intestinal transplant. The receptor was derived from a human donor who received an intestinal transplant.

The CDR3 amino acid sequence is: CASSPGTSGVTDTQYF. At the DNA level, the sequence is TGTGCCAGCAGCCCGGGGACTAGCGGTGTCACAGATACGCAGTATTTT. The chain employs TRBV7-6 and TRBJ2-3; TRBD2 fits 11 bases in the junction. CDR1 and CDR2, looked up from the germline V gene, are SGHVS and FNYEAQ. V has 5 bases trimmed and J has 2 bases trimmed; junction bases matching no gene number 6. The CDR3 measures 16 amino acids from cysteine to phenylalanine. The DNA shown is the 48-base CDR3, in frame from base 1.